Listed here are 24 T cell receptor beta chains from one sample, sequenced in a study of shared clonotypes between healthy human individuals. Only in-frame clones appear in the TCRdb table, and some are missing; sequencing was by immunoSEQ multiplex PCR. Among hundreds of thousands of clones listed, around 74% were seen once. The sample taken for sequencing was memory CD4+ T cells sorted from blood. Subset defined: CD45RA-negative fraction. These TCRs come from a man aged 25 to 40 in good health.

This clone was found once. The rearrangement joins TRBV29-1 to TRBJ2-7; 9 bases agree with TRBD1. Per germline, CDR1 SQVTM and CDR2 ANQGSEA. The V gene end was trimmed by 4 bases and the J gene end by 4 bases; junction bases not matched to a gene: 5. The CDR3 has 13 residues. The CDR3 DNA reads TGCAGCGTTGCAGGGACAGGGTTTTACGAGCAGTACTTC. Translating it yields CSVAGTGFYEQYF.

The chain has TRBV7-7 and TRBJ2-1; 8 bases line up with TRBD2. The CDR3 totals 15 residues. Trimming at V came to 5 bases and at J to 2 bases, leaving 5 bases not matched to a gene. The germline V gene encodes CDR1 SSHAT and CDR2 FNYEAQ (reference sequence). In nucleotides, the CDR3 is TGTGCCAGCAGCAACCGGGAGGGACCCTACAATGAGCAGTTCTTC. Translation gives CASSNREGPYNEQFF.

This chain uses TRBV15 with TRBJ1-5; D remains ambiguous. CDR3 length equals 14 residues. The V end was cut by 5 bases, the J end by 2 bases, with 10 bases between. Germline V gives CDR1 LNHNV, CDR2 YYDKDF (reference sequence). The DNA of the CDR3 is TGTGCCACCAGCGACCGCACCCGCAATCAGCCCCAGCATTTT. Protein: CATSDRTRNQPQHF.

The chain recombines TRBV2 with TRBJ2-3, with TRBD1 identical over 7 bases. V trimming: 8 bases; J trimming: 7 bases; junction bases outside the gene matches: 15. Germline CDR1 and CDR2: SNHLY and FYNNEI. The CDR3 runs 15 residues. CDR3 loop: CASRLLGDSWNTQYF. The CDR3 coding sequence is TGTGCCAGCCGGCTTCTGGGGGACAGTTGGAATACGCAGTATTTT.

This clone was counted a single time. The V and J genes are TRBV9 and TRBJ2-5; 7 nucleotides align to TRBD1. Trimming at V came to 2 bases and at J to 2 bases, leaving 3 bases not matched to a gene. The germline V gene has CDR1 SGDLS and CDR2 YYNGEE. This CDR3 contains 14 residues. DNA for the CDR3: TGTGCCAGCAGCGTTGGGACAGAACAAGAGACCCAGTACTTC. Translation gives CASSVGTEQETQYF.

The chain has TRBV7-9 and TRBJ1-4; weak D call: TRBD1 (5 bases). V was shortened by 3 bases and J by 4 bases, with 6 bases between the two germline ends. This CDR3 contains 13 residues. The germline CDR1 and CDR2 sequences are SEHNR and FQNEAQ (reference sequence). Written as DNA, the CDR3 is TGTGCCAGCAGCTTCGGGGGTAATGAAAAACTGTTTTTT. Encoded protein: CASSFGGNEKLFF.

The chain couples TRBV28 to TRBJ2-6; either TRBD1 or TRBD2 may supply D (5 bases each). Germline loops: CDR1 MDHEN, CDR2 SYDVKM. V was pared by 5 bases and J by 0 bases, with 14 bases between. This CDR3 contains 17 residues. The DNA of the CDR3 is TGTGCCAGCAGTCCCGGCCCGGGACGCTCTGGGGCCAACGTCCTGACTTTC. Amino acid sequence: CASSPGPGRSGANVLTF.

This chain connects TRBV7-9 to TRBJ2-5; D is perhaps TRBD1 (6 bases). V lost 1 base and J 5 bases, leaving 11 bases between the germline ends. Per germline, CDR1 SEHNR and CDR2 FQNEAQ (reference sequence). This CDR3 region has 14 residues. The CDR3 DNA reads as TGTGCCAGCAGCTTAGTACAGGGAATTGAGACCCAGTACTTC. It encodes CASSLVQGIETQYF.

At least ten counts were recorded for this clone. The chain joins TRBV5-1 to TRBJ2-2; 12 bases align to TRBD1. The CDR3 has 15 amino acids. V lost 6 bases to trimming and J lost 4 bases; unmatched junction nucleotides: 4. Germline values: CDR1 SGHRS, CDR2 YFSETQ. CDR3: CASKGQGASTGELFF. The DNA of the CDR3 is TGCGCCAGCAAGGGACAGGGGGCTAGCACCGGGGAGCTGTTTTTT.

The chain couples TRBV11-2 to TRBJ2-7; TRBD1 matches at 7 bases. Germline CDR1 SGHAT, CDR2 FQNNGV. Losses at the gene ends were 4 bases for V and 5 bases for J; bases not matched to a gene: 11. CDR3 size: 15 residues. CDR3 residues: CASSSNTGTAHEQYF. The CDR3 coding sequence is TGTGCCAGCAGCTCTAATACCGGGACAGCCCACGAGCAGTACTTC.

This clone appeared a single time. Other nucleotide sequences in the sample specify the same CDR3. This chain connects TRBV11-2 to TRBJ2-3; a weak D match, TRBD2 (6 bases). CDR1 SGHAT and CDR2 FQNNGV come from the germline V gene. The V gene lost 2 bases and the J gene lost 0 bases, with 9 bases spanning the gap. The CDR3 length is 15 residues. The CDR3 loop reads CASSLRGTSTDTQYF. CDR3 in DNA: TGTGCCAGCAGCTTACGGGGGACGAGCACAGATACGCAGTATTTT.

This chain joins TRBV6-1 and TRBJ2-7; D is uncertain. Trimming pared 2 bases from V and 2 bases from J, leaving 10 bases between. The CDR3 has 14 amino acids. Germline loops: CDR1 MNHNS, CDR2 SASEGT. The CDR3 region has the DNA TGTGCCAGCAGTGAAAACATACGTACCTACGAGCAGTACTTC. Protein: CASSENIRTYEQYF.

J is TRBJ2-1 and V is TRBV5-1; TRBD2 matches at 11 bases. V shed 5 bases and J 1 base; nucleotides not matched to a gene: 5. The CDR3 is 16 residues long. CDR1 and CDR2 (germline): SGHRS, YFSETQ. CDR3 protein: CASRSTSGRSYNEQFF. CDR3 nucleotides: TGCGCCAGCAGGTCCACTAGCGGGAGATCCTACAATGAGCAGTTCTTC.

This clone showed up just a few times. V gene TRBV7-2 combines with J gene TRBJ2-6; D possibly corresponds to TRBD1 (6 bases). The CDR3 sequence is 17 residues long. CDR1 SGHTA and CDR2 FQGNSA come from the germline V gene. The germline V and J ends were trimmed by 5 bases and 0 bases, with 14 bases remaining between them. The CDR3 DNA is TGTGCCAGCAGCCCTATGACAGGAACCTCTGGGGCCAACGTCCTGACTTTC. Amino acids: CASSPMTGTSGANVLTF.

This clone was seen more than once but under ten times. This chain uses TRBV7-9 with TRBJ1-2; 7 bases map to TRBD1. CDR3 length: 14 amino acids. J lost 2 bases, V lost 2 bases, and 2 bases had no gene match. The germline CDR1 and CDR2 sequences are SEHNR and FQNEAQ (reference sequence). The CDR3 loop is CASSLRDSNYGYTF. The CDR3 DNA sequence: TGTGCCAGCAGCTTAAGGGACAGCAACTATGGCTACACCTTC.

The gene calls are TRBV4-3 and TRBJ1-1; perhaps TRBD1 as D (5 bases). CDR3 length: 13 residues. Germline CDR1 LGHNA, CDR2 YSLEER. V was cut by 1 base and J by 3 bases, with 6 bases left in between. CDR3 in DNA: TGCGCCAGCAGCCAAGGCAGGGACACTGAAGCTTTCTTT. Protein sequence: CASSQGRDTEAFF.

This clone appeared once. The CDR3 loop reads CASSRSGVEETQYF. The DNA of the CDR3 is TGTGCCAGCAGCCGGAGCGGGGTGGAAGAGACCCAGTACTTC. The chain joins TRBV7-9 to TRBJ2-5, with TRBD2 matching over 7 bases. V gave up 5 bases and J gave up 3 bases; unmatched junction bases: 6. Germline-derived CDR1 and CDR2 are SEHNR and FQNEAQ (reference sequence). This CDR3 is built from 14 residues.

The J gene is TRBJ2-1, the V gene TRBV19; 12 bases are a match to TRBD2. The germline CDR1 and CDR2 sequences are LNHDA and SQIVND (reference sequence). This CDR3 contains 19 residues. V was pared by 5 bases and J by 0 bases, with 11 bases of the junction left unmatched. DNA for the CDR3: TGTGCCAGTAGTCTCTCTAGCGGGAGGGTTCCGAGCTCCTACAATGAGCAGTTCTTC. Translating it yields CASSLSSGRVPSSYNEQFF.

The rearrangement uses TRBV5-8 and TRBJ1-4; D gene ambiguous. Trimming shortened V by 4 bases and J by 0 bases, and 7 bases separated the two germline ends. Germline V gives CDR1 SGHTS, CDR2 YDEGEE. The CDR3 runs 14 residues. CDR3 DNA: TGTGCCAGCAGCCGAAGCCCAACTAATGAAAAACTGTTTTTT. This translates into CASSRSPTNEKLFF.

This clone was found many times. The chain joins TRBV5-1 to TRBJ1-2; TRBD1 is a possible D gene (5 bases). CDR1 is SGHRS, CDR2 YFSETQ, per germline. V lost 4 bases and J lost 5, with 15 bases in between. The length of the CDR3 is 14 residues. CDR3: CASSPDTEGYGYTF. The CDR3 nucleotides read TGCGCCAGCAGCCCGGACACGGAGGGGTATGGCTACACCTTC.

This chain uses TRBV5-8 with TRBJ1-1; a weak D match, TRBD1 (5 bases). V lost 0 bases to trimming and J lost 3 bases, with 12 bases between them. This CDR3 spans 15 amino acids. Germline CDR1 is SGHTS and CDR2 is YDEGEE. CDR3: CASSLGQLLYTEAFF. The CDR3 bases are TGTGCCAGCAGCTTGGGACAGCTTTTATACACTGAAGCTTTCTTT.

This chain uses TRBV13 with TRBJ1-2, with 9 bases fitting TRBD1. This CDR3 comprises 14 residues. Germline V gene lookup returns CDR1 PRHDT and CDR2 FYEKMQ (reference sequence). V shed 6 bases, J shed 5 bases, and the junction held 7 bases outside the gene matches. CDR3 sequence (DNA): TGTGCCAGCAGTGACCGGGACAGGGTATATGGCTACACCTTC. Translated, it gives CASSDRDRVYGYTF.

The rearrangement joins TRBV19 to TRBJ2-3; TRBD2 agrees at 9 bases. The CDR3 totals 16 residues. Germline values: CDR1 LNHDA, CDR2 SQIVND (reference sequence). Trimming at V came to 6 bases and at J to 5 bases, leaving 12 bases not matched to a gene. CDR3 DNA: TGTGCCAGTAGCCAGACTAGCGGCCTGAGACGAGATACGCAGTATTTT. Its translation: CASSQTSGLRRDTQYF.

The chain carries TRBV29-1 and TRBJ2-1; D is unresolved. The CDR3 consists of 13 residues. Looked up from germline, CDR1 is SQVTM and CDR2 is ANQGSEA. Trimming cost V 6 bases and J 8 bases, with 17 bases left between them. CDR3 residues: CSVVRVGGDEQFF. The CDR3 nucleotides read TGCAGCGTGGTCAGAGTCGGTGGGGATGAGCAGTTCTTC.